The next 23 T cell receptor beta chains were all read from a single sample in a study of T cells in Graves' hyperthyroidism and ophthalmopathy. RNA transcripts provided the source from which TCR beta CDR3 regions were amplified. The HTBI primer set drove a first-round RT-PCR of the TCR CDR3. One entry per CDR3 protein results from TCRdb running MiXCR on the multiplex PCR reads. The sample has fewer than 500,000 distinct CDR3 sequences; roughly 15% are singletons. Source material: blood. These receptors were obtained from a man between 18 and 35 years old with Graves' ophthalmopathy.

The CDR3 region has the DNA TGTGCCAGCAGCCCACTAGCGGGGGCCCTTCTCGAGCAGTACTTC. Its translation: CASSPLAGALLEQYF. The chain links TRBV14 to TRBJ2-7, with 11 bases that match TRBD2. CDR3 length: 15 amino acids. Per the germline V gene, CDR1 is SGHDN and CDR2 is FVKESK. The V segment lost 4 bases and the J segment 6 bases; nucleotides outside the gene matches: 8.

This clonotype was seen a handful of times. The V call is TRBV7-9, the J call TRBJ2-7; 7 nucleotides agree with TRBD1. Unmatched junction bases numbered 3, after V lost 1 base and J lost 3 bases. The CDR3 loop spans 14 amino acids. Germline CDR1 and CDR2: SEHNR and FQNEAQ (reference sequence). The CDR3 nucleotides read TGTGCCAGCAGCTTAGAATACAGGGGCTACGAGCAGTACTTC. Translating it yields CASSLEYRGYEQYF.

This clonotype was detected many times. The chain links TRBV18 to TRBJ2-7; D gene unclear. V was cut by 6 bases and J by 4 bases, with 10 bases left in between. The CDR3 contains 12 residues. Germline V CDR1 and CDR2: KGHSH, LQKENI. DNA of the CDR3: TGTGCCAGCTCGCGCCAAGTTTACGAGCAGTACTTC. Its protein is CASSRQVYEQYF. Drawing the rest from reference TRBV18 and TRBJ2-7, the complete variable domain is NAGVMQNPRHLVRRRGQEARLRCSPMKGHSHVYWYRQLPEEGLKFMVYLQKENIIDESGMPKERFSAEFPKEGPSILRIQQVVRGDSAAYFCASSRQVYEQYFGPGTRLTVT.

This clonotype was counted ten times or more. V and J are TRBV11-2 and TRBJ2-2; no definite D call. The CDR3 consists of 16 residues. Germline CDR1 SGHAT, CDR2 FQNNGV. Trimming left V 0 bases short and J 6 bases short, with 14 bases between. CDR3 loop: CASSLEAVSSPGELFF. For the CDR3, the DNA is TGTGCCAGCAGCTTAGAGGCGGTCTCTAGTCCCGGGGAGCTGTTTTTT.

This clonotype was counted at least ten times. The J gene is TRBJ2-2, the V gene TRBV5-1; tentatively, D is TRBD1 (5 bases). This CDR3 has 15 residues. CDR1 and CDR2 (germline): SGHRS, YFSETQ. The V end was cut by 6 bases, the J end by 5 bases, with 17 bases between. CDR3 bases: TGCGCCAGCACCCCCCAGGGAAAGGAGACCGGGGAGCTGTTTTTT. This gives the protein CASTPQGKETGELFF.

The chain links TRBV27 to TRBJ2-7; 7 nucleotides match TRBD2. The CDR3 is made up of 15 amino acids. Trimming at V came to 1 base and at J to 4 bases, leaving 7 bases not matched to a gene. Germline V gives CDR1 MNHEY, CDR2 SMNVEV (reference sequence). In DNA form, the CDR3 reads TGTGCCAGCAGTTTATTTGCGGGGGACCCTTACGAGCAGTACTTC. It encodes CASSLFAGDPYEQYF.

The chain joins TRBV2 to TRBJ2-2; possibly TRBD2 for D (6 bases). From germline, CDR1 is SNHLY and CDR2 FYNNEI. The V gene lost 0 bases and the J gene lost 6 bases, with 11 bases spanning the gap. This CDR3 is 15 amino acids long. CDR3 in amino acids: CASSEAGGPSGELFF. The CDR3 DNA reads as TGTGCCAGCAGTGAAGCGGGGGGACCATCCGGGGAGCTGTTTTTT. Based on the CDR3 plus reference TRBV2 and TRBJ2-2, the full variable domain is EPEVTQTPSHQVTQMGQEVILRCVPISNHLYFYWYRQILGQKVEFLVSFYNNEISEKSEIFDDQFSVERPDGSNFTLKIRSTKLEDSAMYFCASSEAGGPSGELFFGEGSRLTVL.

The table lists this clonotype with many counts. At one boundary the junction diverges from the germline segment, which might be a read error. This chain uses TRBV9 with TRBJ2-3, with TRBD2 matching 8 bases. The CDR3 has 15 amino acids. CDR1 and CDR2 from the germline V gene are SGDLS and YYNGEE. The CDR3 region is CASSVTGGFTDTQYF. The CDR3 bases are TGTGCCAGCAGCGTAACGGGAGGGTTCACAGATACACAGTATTTT.

This clonotype was seen many times. The rearrangement joins TRBV7-6 to TRBJ2-1; D might be TRBD2 (5 bases). Germline loops: CDR1 SGHVS, CDR2 FNYEAQ. Deletions cut 1 base from V and 0 bases from J, with 13 bases between. This CDR3 region has 17 residues. The CDR3 coding sequence is TGTGCCAGCAGCTTAGGGGGAGCTCTTAGCTCCTACAATGAGCAGTTCTTC. This encodes CASSLGGALSSYNEQFF.

The chain uses TRBV24-1 and TRBJ2-2, with D unclear. The germline gives CDR1 KGHDR, CDR2 SFDVKD. With 4 bases removed from V and 2 bases from J, the gap between germline ends came to 4 bases. The CDR3 totals 13 residues. CDR3 region: CATSDVNTGELFF. In DNA, the CDR3 is TGTGCCACCAGTGACGTAAACACCGGGGAGCTGTTTTTT.

The chain recombines TRBV20-1 with TRBJ2-7; 12 bases line up with TRBD2. This CDR3 region has 13 residues. V lost 5 bases and J lost 4; bases outside the gene matches: 3. The germline V gene encodes CDR1 DFQATT and CDR2 SNEGSKA (reference sequence). The CDR3 here is CSARTSGKYEQYF. CDR3 coding DNA: TGCAGTGCTCGGACTAGCGGGAAATACGAGCAGTACTTC.

This clonotype was picked up many times. The rearrangement links TRBV13 to TRBJ2-5; D gene unclear. This CDR3 spans 13 amino acids. The germline CDR1 and CDR2 sequences are PRHDT and FYEKMQ (reference sequence). The V end was cut by 1 base, the J end by 3 bases, with 6 bases between. The CDR3 loop reads CASSLAAEETQYF. CDR3 DNA sequence: TGTGCCAGCAGCTTAGCTGCGGAAGAGACCCAGTACTTC. Variable domain in full (rest from reference TRBV13 and TRBJ2-5): AAGVIQSPRHLIKEKRETATLKCYPIPRHDTVYWYQQGPGQDPQFLISFYEKMQSDKGSIPDRFSAQQFSDYHSELNMSSLELGDSALYFCASSLAAEETQYFGPGTRLLVL.

This clonotype was detected ten times or more. The chain carries TRBV7-9 and TRBJ2-7; D possibly uses TRBD1 or TRBD2 (5 bases each). The CDR3 sequence is 13 residues long. V was pared by 3 bases and J by 3 bases, with 9 bases between. Germline V gives CDR1 SEHNR, CDR2 FQNEAQ (reference sequence). The CDR3 protein is CASSFPGSYEQYF. The DNA for the CDR3 is TGTGCCAGCAGCTTTCCAGGGAGCTACGAGCAGTACTTC.

This clonotype was found many times. The chain has TRBV6-5 and TRBJ1-1; TRBD1 agrees at 7 bases. Germline CDR1 reads MNHEY; CDR2 reads SVGAGI. The CDR3 loop spans 15 amino acids. J was trimmed by 5 bases and V by 2 bases; bases with no gene match: 8. The CDR3, as DNA: TGTGCCAGCAGTTACATCAGGGGGAGCGGTACTGAAGCTTTCTTT. It codes for CASSYIRGSGTEAFF.

This clonotype was detected a few times. This rearrangement joins TRBV18 to TRBJ2-7; D unclear. V lost 6 bases to trimming and J lost 3 bases, with 12 bases between them. CDR1 is KGHSH and CDR2 is LQKENI in the germline V gene. The CDR3 sequence is 13 residues long. CDR3 sequence (DNA): TGTGCCAGCTCCAATGAAAACAGCTACGAGCAGTACTTC. It codes for CASSNENSYEQYF.

In this sample, this clonotype turned up many times. The V and J genes are TRBV7-2 and TRBJ2-7; maybe TRBD2 (5 bases). Germline V gene sequence: CDR1 SGHTA, CDR2 FQGNSA. The CDR3 sequence is 15 residues long. With 3 bases removed from V and 1 base from J, the gap between germline ends came to 13 bases. CDR3 nucleotide sequence: TGTGCCAGCAGCTTTGGGCGCGGGTCATCCTACGAGCAGTACTTC. It codes for CASSFGRGSSYEQYF.

This clonotype appeared many times. V usage is TRBV20-1 and J usage is TRBJ2-7, with TRBD1 matching over 8 bases. V lost 5 bases, J lost 4 bases, and 13 bases stayed unmatched. Germline V gene sequence: CDR1 DFQATT, CDR2 SNEGSKA (reference sequence). CDR3 length equals 15 residues. The CDR3 sequence: CSAGKKNRGSYEQYF. CDR3 in DNA: TGCAGTGCTGGGAAAAAAAACAGGGGGTCATACGAGCAGTACTTC.

This clonotype was seen ten or more times. The chain is built from TRBV20-1 and TRBJ2-7; 10 bases are a match to TRBD2. The length of the CDR3 is 14 residues. J lost 4 bases, V lost 0 bases, and 3 bases had no gene match. Looked up from germline, CDR1 is DFQATT and CDR2 is SNEGSKA (reference sequence). The CDR3 is CSARDPSGGYEQYF. The CDR3 coding sequence is TGCAGTGCTAGAGATCCTAGCGGGGGTTACGAGCAGTACTTC.

The table lists this clonotype with many counts. This chain links TRBV19 with TRBJ2-2; possibly TRBD1 for D (5 bases). The CDR3 contains 15 residues. Germline loops: CDR1 LNHDA, CDR2 SQIVND (reference sequence). V shed 4 bases and J shed 4 bases, with 13 bases lying between them. The CDR3 spells CASSNQQGSTGELFF. The CDR3 DNA follows: TGTGCCAGTAGTAATCAGCAGGGTAGCACCGGGGAGCTGTTTTTT.

This chain uses TRBV28 with TRBJ2-1; a weak D match, TRBD2 (6 bases). V was shortened by 2 bases and J by 9 bases, with 11 bases between the two germline ends. The germline V gene encodes CDR1 MDHEN and CDR2 SYDVKM. The CDR3 runs to 13 residues. The CDR3 loop reads CASSLTTGGEQFF. As DNA, the CDR3 is TGTGCCAGCAGTTTAACAACCGGGGGTGAGCAGTTCTTC.

In its sample, this clonotype was seen once. The CDR3 here is CSVRRTGEEHQPQHF. The CDR3 nucleotides read TGCAGCGTTAGACGGACAGGAGAAGAACATCAGCCCCAGCATTTT. The chain carries TRBV20-1 and TRBJ1-5, with 7 positions matching TRBD1. The germline V gene has CDR1 DFQATT and CDR2 SNEGSKA (reference sequence). This CDR3 contains 15 residues.

The CDR3 protein is CASRRGSGNTEAFF. The CDR3 DNA is TGTGCCAGCAGGAGAGGATCGGGGAACACTGAAGCTTTCTTT. The rearrangement links TRBV28 to TRBJ1-1; no clear D gene. In germline, CDR1 is MDHEN, CDR2 SYDVKM. This CDR3 has 14 amino acids. V was cut by 6 bases and J by 1 base, with 12 bases left in between.

This clonotype was detected a few times. V and J are TRBV7-3 and TRBJ2-1, with 10 bases that match TRBD1. CDR1 and CDR2 (germline): SGHTA, FQGTGA. V trimming: 5 bases; J trimming: 0 bases; junction bases outside the gene matches: 1. This CDR3 contains 15 residues. The CDR3 DNA reads as TGTGCCAGCAGCCGGGACAGGGGCTCCTACAATGAGCAGTTCTTC. This translates into CASSRDRGSYNEQFF.